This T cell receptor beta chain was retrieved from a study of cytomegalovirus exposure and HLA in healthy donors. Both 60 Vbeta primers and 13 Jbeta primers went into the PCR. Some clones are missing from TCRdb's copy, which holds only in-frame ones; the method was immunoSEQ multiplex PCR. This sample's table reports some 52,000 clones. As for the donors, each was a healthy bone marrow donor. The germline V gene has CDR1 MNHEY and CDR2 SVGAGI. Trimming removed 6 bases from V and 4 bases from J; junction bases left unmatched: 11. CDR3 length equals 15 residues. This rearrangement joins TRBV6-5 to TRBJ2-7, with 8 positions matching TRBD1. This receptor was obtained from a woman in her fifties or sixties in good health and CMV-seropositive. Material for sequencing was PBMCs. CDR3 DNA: TGTGCCAGCAGATCGCCCGGACAGGGTGGTTACGAGCAGTACTTC. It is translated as CASRSPGQGGYEQYF.